This passage covers 25 T cell receptor beta chains from one sample sequenced in a study of T cell repertoires in cytomegalovirus infection. TCRdb reprocessed the reads via MiXCR and lists one record per CDR3 protein. The sample lists roughly 120,000 distinct CDR3 sequences; about 32% were seen once. These receptors' targets are unknown. Sequenced here: CD8+ T cells from cultured PBMCs, sampled from culture after CMV antigen stimulation. These receptors all stem from a human donor in good health (CMV status not recorded). Some clones in this sample may be carry-over from other donors' samples.

The rearrangement uses TRBV27 and TRBJ1-5; 7 bases match TRBD1. The V gene's germline CDR1 is MNHEY and CDR2 SMNVEV (reference sequence). After removal of 5 bases from V and 0 bases from J, the junction contained 7 bases not matched to a gene. CDR3 size: 16 residues. The CDR3 DNA reads TGTGCCAGCAGTCCCATCGGACAGGTTAGCAATCAGCCCCAGCATTTT. Translated: CASSPIGQVSNQPQHF.

The chain uses TRBV27 and TRBJ2-5; 12 bases fit TRBD2. V was pared by 5 bases and J by 0 bases, with 7 bases of the junction left unmatched. The CDR3 has 17 residues. Germline values: CDR1 MNHEY, CDR2 SMNVEV (reference sequence). The CDR3 DNA sequence: TGTGCCAGCAGTGCGAGGACTAGCGGGGCGTACCAAGAGACCCAGTACTTC. Its protein is CASSARTSGAYQETQYF.

The chain carries TRBV4-1 and TRBJ2-7; TRBD1 matches at 7 bases. Germline V gives CDR1 MGHRA, CDR2 YSYEKL. Trimming took 2 bases from V and 5 from J; bases not matched to a gene: 3. The CDR3 sequence is 13 residues long. CDR3 bases: TGCGCCAGCAGCCAATTGGGGACAGACGAGCAGTACTTC. Protein sequence: CASSQLGTDEQYF.

This clonotype has just a few counts. The chain joins TRBV12-3 or TRBV12-4 to TRBJ1-5, with D tentatively TRBD1 (6 bases). V lost 3 bases and J 1 base, leaving 13 bases between the germline ends. CDR3 length: 16 residues. DNA of the CDR3: TGTGCCAGCAGTTTCCTGAGGGGGGAGAGCAATCAGCCCCAGCATTTT. Translated: CASSFLRGESNQPQHF.

The count of this clonotype is one. This rearrangement joins TRBV6-5 to TRBJ1-2; 8 positions agree with TRBD1. The germline V gene encodes CDR1 MNHEY and CDR2 SVGAGI. The CDR3 spans 16 residues. V was pared by 0 bases and J by 4 bases, with 7 bases of the junction left unmatched. The DNA of the CDR3 is TGTGCCAGCAGTTACTCGAGTCCAGGGGGCAGCTATGGCTACACCTTC. Protein: CASSYSSPGGSYGYTF.

Concerning this clonotype: A much more abundant neighbour one base away suggests this may be a read error. This chain connects TRBV6-5 to TRBJ2-7; possible D gene TRBD1, 6 bases. The CDR3 extends over 12 amino acids. Germline V lookup: CDR1 MNHEY, CDR2 SVGAGI. V was cut by 10 bases and J by 3 bases, with 13 bases left in between. The CDR3 loop is CATSPTGYEQYF. The CDR3 coding sequence is TGTGCCACCAGCCCGACAGGCTACGAGCAGTACTTC.

This clonotype has a handful of counts. This chain uses TRBV6-1 with TRBJ2-6, with D unclear. CDR3 length: 19 amino acids. The V end lost 1 base, the J end lost 0 bases, and 16 bases lay between the germline ends. Looked up from germline, CDR1 is MNHNS and CDR2 is SASEGT. The CDR3 is CASSEVSGTIYSGANVLTF. The DNA of the CDR3 is TGTGCCAGCAGTGAAGTATCAGGAACAATCTACTCTGGGGCCAACGTCCTGACTTTC.

The chain joins TRBV4-1 to TRBJ2-2, with TRBD1 as a possible D gene (6 bases). Trimming took 0 bases from V and 4 from J, leaving 12 bases between them. This CDR3 is 16 amino acids long. Germline lookup yields CDR1 MGHRA and CDR2 YSYEKL. The CDR3: CASSQEPGHFTGELFF. CDR3 nucleotides: TGCGCCAGCAGCCAAGAACCGGGACACTTCACCGGGGAGCTGTTTTTT.

The chain has TRBV12-3 or TRBV12-4 and TRBJ1-6, with D tentatively TRBD1 (5 bases). V dropped 7 bases and J dropped 4 bases, with 11 bases sitting between them. The CDR3 covers 14 residues. In DNA, the CDR3 is TGTGCCAGCACTCAGGGAGGGTATAATTCACCCCTCCACTTT. Translation gives CASTQGGYNSPLHF.

In DNA form, the CDR3 reads TGCGCCAGCAGCTTGTCCCTGGGACGGATGAACACTGAAGCTTTCTTT. It yields the protein CASSLSLGRMNTEAFF. The rearrangement joins TRBV5-1 to TRBJ1-1, with D perhaps matching TRBD1 (5 bases). The CDR3 spans 16 residues. V was shortened by 1 base and J by 0 bases, with 13 bases between the two germline ends. Per the germline V gene, CDR1 is SGHRS and CDR2 is YFSETQ.

This clonotype was seen ten or more times. The chain has TRBV7-2 and TRBJ1-5; 7 nucleotides line up with TRBD1. The CDR3 has 12 amino acids. Germline loops: CDR1 SGHTA, CDR2 FQGNSA. J lost 8 bases, V lost 2 bases, and 0 bases had no gene match. For the CDR3, the DNA is TGTGCCAGCAGCTTACAGGGGGAGCCCCAGCATTTT. Its translation: CASSLQGEPQHF.

This clonotype was seen just once. This chain links TRBV5-6 with TRBJ2-6; the D gene could be TRBD1 or TRBD2 (5 bases each). This CDR3 contains 16 residues. Trimming stripped 0 bases from V and 4 bases from J, with 11 bases between. CDR1 and CDR2 (germline): SGHDT, YYEEEE. DNA of the CDR3: TGTGCCAGCAGCTTGGCCGGGGCAGCGGGGGCCAACGTCCTGACTTTC. Translation gives CASSLAGAAGANVLTF.

The chain uses TRBV12-3 or TRBV12-4 and TRBJ1-6; 7 bases match TRBD1. There are 12 residues in the CDR3. V was clipped by 6 bases and J by 15 bases; unmatched bases: 8. The CDR3 region has the DNA TGTGCCAGCAGCTATACAGGGGCTAACCTCCACTTT. Protein product: CASSYTGANLHF.

The genes are TRBV7-9 and TRBJ1-2; D gene uncertain. V gave up 10 bases and J gave up 2 bases, with 20 bases separating them. Looked up from germline, CDR1 is SEHNR and CDR2 is FQNEAQ (reference sequence). This CDR3 region has 15 residues. Here the CDR3 reads CATPGTELKNYGYTF. The CDR3 DNA follows: TGTGCCACGCCCGGAACAGAACTTAAAAACTATGGCTACACCTTC.

The V and J genes are TRBV10-3 and TRBJ1-5; no reliable D call. Germline values: CDR1 ENHRY, CDR2 SYGVKD. This CDR3 has 15 amino acids. The germline V and J ends were trimmed by 0 bases and 0 bases, with 6 bases remaining between them. The CDR3 loop is CAISESEDSNQPQHF. CDR3 DNA sequence: TGTGCCATCAGTGAGTCTGAGGATAGCAATCAGCCCCAGCATTTT.

The chain combines TRBV24-1 with TRBJ2-4, with a tentative D call TRBD1 (6 bases). CDR1 and CDR2 from the germline V gene are KGHDR and SFDVKD. This CDR3 is built from 12 residues. Between the trimmed V and J ends, which lost 5 bases and 13 bases, there was a span of 14 bases. The chain's CDR3 is CATSVRQALQYF. CDR3 DNA sequence: TGTGCCACCAGTGTACGACAGGCCCTACAGTACTTC.

This clonotype was seen only once. Since the CDR3 does not end with the conserved phenylalanine or tryptophan, this likely comes from a read error. The rearrangement uses TRBV28 and TRBJ1-1; tentative D call: TRBD1 (5 bases). The germline gives CDR1 MDHEN, CDR2 SYDVKM. V shed 8 bases and J shed 9 bases, with 19 bases lying between them. CDR3 length equals 13 residues. Written as DNA, the CDR3 is TGTGCCAGCGGGGGGTTGTGGGTCGTGAAAGCTTTCTGT. Translation: CASGGLWVVKAFC.

The V gene is TRBV12-3 or TRBV12-4, the J gene TRBJ2-4, with 9 bases aligning to TRBD2. This CDR3 has 14 residues. V shed 5 bases, J shed 14 bases, and the junction held 13 bases outside the gene matches. This CDR3 is CASSPIAGETPKYF. CDR3 in DNA: TGTGCCAGCAGTCCAATAGCGGGGGAGACGCCTAAGTACTTC.

The genes are TRBV4-1 and TRBJ1-6, with D hard to call. V lost 0 bases to trimming and J lost 10 bases, with 7 bases between them. The CDR3 runs 13 residues. Per the germline V gene, CDR1 is MGHRA and CDR2 is YSYEKL. The CDR3 protein is CASSQDGPSPLHF. The CDR3 DNA follows: TGCGCCAGCAGCCAAGATGGGCCCTCACCCCTCCACTTT.

V usage is TRBV19 and J usage is TRBJ2-7; possibly TRBD1 or TRBD2 for D (6 bases each). The CDR3 totals 12 residues. The germline V gene encodes CDR1 LNHDA and CDR2 SQIVND (reference sequence). The CDR3 DNA reads as TGTGCTACGGAGGGGGTGAGCTACGAGCAGTACTTC. This encodes CATEGVSYEQYF.

The chain combines TRBV7-9 with TRBJ1-1; TRBD1 might be the D (5 bases). This CDR3 has 16 amino acids. CDR1 SEHNR and CDR2 FQNEAQ come from the germline V gene (reference sequence). V was cut by 5 bases and J by 4 bases, with 20 bases left in between. The CDR3 loop is CASSPLGGIRGTEAFF. The CDR3 DNA reads as TGTGCCAGCAGCCCCCTCGGGGGGATTCGGGGCACTGAAGCTTTCTTT.

The chain couples TRBV13 to TRBJ1-2, with 11 bases aligning to TRBD1. CDR3 length: 17 amino acids. Germline-derived CDR1 and CDR2 are PRHDT and FYEKMQ (reference sequence). V trimming: 1 base; J trimming: 5 bases; junction bases outside the gene matches: 9. CDR3 DNA sequence: TGTGCCAGCAGCTTAGTGGAGGACAGGGGGCCAGGATATGGCTACACCTTC. This encodes CASSLVEDRGPGYGYTF.

The chain links TRBV5-6 to TRBJ1-5; a possible D gene is TRBD1 (5 bases). Deletions cut 5 bases from V and 6 bases from J, with 12 bases between. This CDR3 has 13 residues. In germline, CDR1 is SGHDT, CDR2 YYEEEE. CDR3 loop: CASSKGHGQPQHF. CDR3 sequence (DNA): TGTGCCAGCAGTAAGGGGCACGGTCAGCCCCAGCATTTT.

This clonotype was seen a few times. CDR3 region: CASSLSLGGSKPYEQYF. CDR3 DNA sequence: TGTGCCAGCAGTTTATCGTTGGGGGGGAGCAAACCCTACGAGCAGTACTTC. The J gene is TRBJ2-7, the V gene TRBV27; 7 positions match TRBD2. From germline, CDR1 is MNHEY and CDR2 SMNVEV (reference sequence). Trimming took 0 bases from V and 2 from J; bases not matched to a gene: 10. The CDR3 is 17 amino acids.

This sequence joins TRBV6-1 and TRBJ2-2, with D possibly TRBD2 on 6 matching bases. The V and J ends lost 5 bases and 5 bases respectively, with 18 bases between them. The CDR3 has 16 residues. Germline V gives CDR1 MNHNS, CDR2 SASEGT. This chain's CDR3 is CASSYGQAGLTGELFF. In DNA form, the CDR3 reads TGTGCCAGCAGTTATGGGCAGGCGGGGTTGACCGGGGAGCTGTTTTTT.